These 19 T cell receptor beta chains were sequenced from one sample in a study of lymphopenia after photon versus proton radiotherapy. Generated by immunoSEQ multiplex PCR, the TCRdb table keeps only in-frame clones and is missing some. The sample holds about 26,000 clones, roughly four fifths seen once. Specimen: peripheral blood, collected from a patient treated with photon-based radiotherapy. The receptors derive from a woman between 45 and 65 years old with pancreatic cancer.

The chain joins TRBV4-3 to TRBJ1-4; D gene unclear. Germline values: CDR1 LGHNA, CDR2 YSLEER. The germline V and J ends were trimmed by 4 bases and 0 bases, with 6 bases remaining between them. CDR3 length: 14 amino acids. The CDR3 DNA follows: TGCGCCAGCAGCCCGACGGCAACTAATGAAAAACTGTTTTTT. This sequence encodes CASSPTATNEKLFF.

This chain connects TRBV28 to TRBJ2-7; TRBD1 matches 9 bases. The CDR3 totals 16 residues. Germline trimming cut 6 bases from V and 1 base from J; bases unmatched to any gene: 10. The V gene's germline CDR1 is MDHEN and CDR2 SYDVKM. This CDR3 reads CASSRSGTGLSYEQYF. CDR3 DNA: TGTGCCAGCAGCCGATCCGGGACAGGGTTATCCTACGAGCAGTACTTC.

This clone has more than one count but fewer than ten. The J gene is TRBJ1-5, the V gene TRBV27; TRBD1 might be the D (5 bases). Germline lookup yields CDR1 MNHEY and CDR2 SMNVEV (reference sequence). V lost 2 bases, J lost 5 bases, and 13 bases lay in between. The length of the CDR3 is 15 residues. CDR3 nucleotide sequence: TGTGCCAGCAGTTTAAGTAACCAGGGTCATCAGCCCCAGCATTTT. It encodes CASSLSNQGHQPQHF.

The chain combines TRBV6-5 with TRBJ1-1; 12 bases match TRBD1. CDR3 size: 16 residues. Germline V gene data show CDR1 as MNHEY and CDR2 as SVGAGI. The trim removed 4 bases at V and 10 bases at J, leaving 13 bases unmatched. This CDR3 is CASSFGTGGAGDGAFF. Here the CDR3 DNA reads TGTGCCAGCAGTTTTGGGACAGGGGGCGCAGGAGACGGAGCTTTCTTT.

The V and J genes are TRBV7-2 and TRBJ2-3; TRBD2 agrees at 8 bases. Trimming removed 5 bases from V and 2 bases from J; junction bases left unmatched: 6. Germline loops: CDR1 SGHTA, CDR2 FQGNSA. CDR3 size: 15 residues. The DNA of the CDR3 is TGTGCCAGCAGCCCCGGGGGGGGGCCCACAGATACGCAGTATTTT. Its translation is CASSPGGGPTDTQYF.

The chain carries TRBV29-1 and TRBJ1-2; weak D call: TRBD1 (6 bases). Germline CDR1 is SQVTM and CDR2 is ANQGSEA. CDR3 length equals 12 residues. The V gene lost 8 bases and the J gene lost 4 bases, with 14 bases spanning the gap. CDR3 DNA sequence: TGCAGCTCCAACAGGGATGGCTATGGCTACACCTTC. Translated, it gives CSSNRDGYGYTF.

This chain joins TRBV7-2 and TRBJ2-6, with D perhaps matching TRBD1 (6 bases). V lost 4 bases and J 2 bases, leaving 9 bases between the germline ends. The CDR3 sequence is 15 residues long. Per the germline V gene, CDR1 is SGHTA and CDR2 is FQGNSA. CDR3 sequence reads: CASSSYRAGANVLTF. The CDR3 region has the DNA TGTGCCAGCAGCTCCTACAGGGCTGGGGCCAACGTCCTGACTTTC. Variable domain in full (rest from reference TRBV7-2 and TRBJ2-6): GAGVSQSPSNKVTEKGKDVELRCDPISGHTALYWYRQSLGQGLEFLIYFQGNSAPDKSGLPSDRFSAERTGGSVSTLTIQRTQQEDSAVYLCASSSYRAGANVLTFGAGSRLTVL.

The genes are TRBV5-1 and TRBJ1-1; 9 bases are shared with TRBD1. The CDR3 is 15 amino acids. J gave up 4 bases and V 4 bases, and 8 bases lay outside the gene matches. Germline V gives CDR1 SGHRS, CDR2 YFSETQ. For the CDR3, the DNA is TGCGCCAGCAGCGAAACCGGGACAGGGTTCACTGAAGCTTTCTTT. The encoded protein is CASSETGTGFTEAFF.

The chain uses TRBV23-1 and TRBJ2-2, with TRBD1 matching over 8 bases. TRBV23-1 is an ORF; its function is uncertain. Unmatched junction bases numbered 1, after V lost 6 bases and J lost 1 base. The CDR3 length is 14 residues. The CDR3 loop is CASRDRGNTGELFF. CDR3 bases: TGCGCCAGCAGAGACAGGGGGAACACCGGGGAGCTGTTTTTT.

The genes are TRBV18 and TRBJ1-1; perhaps TRBD1 as D (6 bases). V dropped 3 bases and J dropped 3 bases, with 11 bases sitting between them. The CDR3 is made up of 14 amino acids. From germline, CDR1 is KGHSH and CDR2 LQKENI. For the CDR3, the DNA is TGTGCCAGCTCACCGGCGGGGGCAGACACTGAAGCTTTCTTT. Protein: CASSPAGADTEAFF.

Here the CDR3 DNA reads TGTGCCAGCAGCCCTCTCAGGGGAGTTGGGGACATTCAGTACTTC. Translating gives CASSPLRGVGDIQYF. The chain recombines TRBV27 with TRBJ2-4, with TRBD1 as a possible D gene (6 bases). CDR3 length: 15 amino acids. The V end lost 6 bases, the J end lost 8 bases, and 20 bases lay between the germline ends. Germline V gene lookup returns CDR1 MNHEY and CDR2 SMNVEV (reference sequence).

CDR3 nucleotides: TGTGCCAGCAGTGAAGTTGGGACAGGGGGTTTCGGGGAGCTGTTTTTT. Amino acid sequence: CASSEVGTGGFGELFF. The chain couples TRBV6-1 to TRBJ2-2; 11 bases are shared with TRBD1. Germline trimming cut 1 base from V and 7 bases from J; bases unmatched to any gene: 5. Germline V CDR1 and CDR2: MNHNS, SASEGT. The CDR3 loop spans 16 amino acids.

This sequence joins TRBV4-1 and TRBJ2-3; D is uncertain. The germline CDR1 and CDR2 sequences are MGHRA and YSYEKL. This CDR3 region has 16 residues. Trimming took 0 bases from V and 0 from J, leaving 10 bases between them. CDR3 nucleotides: TGCGCCAGCAGCCAAGAAGCAGGACGTAGCACAGATACGCAGTATTTT. The encoded protein is CASSQEAGRSTDTQYF.

The chain couples TRBV4-3 to TRBJ2-7, with 11 bases that match TRBD2. V was clipped by 1 base and J by 5 bases; unmatched bases: 19. Germline-derived CDR1 and CDR2 are LGHNA and YSLEER. The CDR3 spans 20 residues. CDR3 amino acids: CASSQVYGTSGSPSRHEQYF. In nucleotides, the CDR3 is TGCGCCAGCAGCCAAGTTTATGGAACTAGCGGGAGCCCTAGTCGCCACGAGCAGTACTTC.

The chain carries TRBV7-9 and TRBJ1-1, with no clear D. There are 12 residues in the CDR3. The germline CDR1 and CDR2 sequences are SEHNR and FQNEAQ (reference sequence). The V end lost 3 bases, the J end lost 5 bases, and 7 bases lay between the germline ends. CDR3 nucleotide sequence: TGTGCCAGCAGCTTTATCGGAACTGAAGCTTTCTTT. Encoded protein: CASSFIGTEAFF.

The V and J genes are TRBV28 and TRBJ2-7; D may be TRBD1 (5 bases). Trimming left V 8 bases short and J 2 bases short, with 10 bases between. The CDR3 is 12 amino acids. CDR1 is MDHEN, CDR2 SYDVKM, per germline. The CDR3 DNA reads as TGTGCCAGCCCGCGACAGACCTACGAGCAGTACTTC. Translating gives CASPRQTYEQYF.

The V gene is TRBV6-5, the J gene TRBJ1-2, with 9 nucleotides matching TRBD1. With 2 bases clipped from V and 2 bases from J, the junction kept 3 bases outside the gene matches. Germline V gene sequence: CDR1 MNHEY, CDR2 SVGAGI. The CDR3 loop spans 15 amino acids. This CDR3 is CASSYTGTGNYGYTF. The CDR3 DNA sequence: TGTGCCAGCAGTTACACCGGGACAGGGAACTATGGCTACACCTTC.

The CDR3, as DNA: TGTGCCAGCAGCTTAGTACCGGGCAATGAAAAACTGTTTTTT. Translated: CASSLVPGNEKLFF. The V gene is TRBV11-2, the J gene TRBJ1-4; no clear D gene. The CDR3 consists of 14 residues. Trimming cost V 1 base and J 5 bases, with 8 bases left between them. Germline CDR1 is SGHAT and CDR2 is FQNNGV.

This chain uses TRBV19 with TRBJ1-2, with 7 bases aligning to TRBD1. Germline CDR1 LNHDA, CDR2 SQIVND (reference sequence). The CDR3 is 15 residues long. J lost 7 bases, V lost 3 bases, and 11 bases had no gene match. The CDR3 bases are TGTGCCAGTAGTATCTCATTGGACAGGTCGGCTGGCTACACCTTC. Amino acids: CASSISLDRSAGYTF.